The source of this T cell receptor (beta chain) is a study of human T cells and chemical hapten exposure. TCRdb redid the calling of the RACE reads with MiXCR, one entry per CDR3 protein. The data hold approximately 340,000 distinct CDR3 sequences, with about 7% observed a single time. Time point in this sample: patch test 1, 2 weeks after DPC sensitization. The sample's treatment: therapeutic diphenylcyclopropenone sensitization with weekly scalp DPC. Those who donated were patients with alopecia, 18 to 70 years of age, and suitable for DPC. Trimming pared 2 bases from V and 0 bases from J, leaving 10 bases between. CDR3 length: 15 residues. Germline V gives CDR1 MDHEN, CDR2 SYDVKM.

This clonotype was sampled from a woman between 18 and 29 years old with alopecia areata. Some clones in this sample may be carry-over from other donors' samples. The sequences come from whole blood, collected in connection with sensitization to the hapten diphenylcyclopropenone (DPC). The chain carries TRBV28 and TRBJ1-2; D unclear. The CDR3 here is CASSLKDLSNYGYTF. CDR3 DNA: TGTGCCAGCAGTTTAAAAGACTTGTCTAACTATGGCTACACCTTC.